The 27 T cell receptor beta chains below all came from one sample that was sequenced in a study of T-cell reconstitution after alpha-beta-depleted transplantation in children. Preparation of the TCRbeta library used unique molecular identifiers. TCRdb independently ran MiXCR on the PCR reads; one entry per CDR3 protein. The data hold 550,000 to 800,000 distinct CDR3 sequences, with 13% observed a single time. Here the sequenced sample was PBMCs, taken before TCRalphabeta/CD19-depleted stem cell transplant. The receptors originated from a girl aged 2-10 years with congenital amegakaryocytic thrombocytopenia, due to receive a stem cell transplant.

Of note for this clonotype: A much larger clone lies one base from this, so it may be a read error. The V gene is TRBV6-1, the J gene TRBJ1-1, with a possible D match to TRBD1 (5 bases). Trimming shortened V by 4 bases and J by 10 bases, and 16 bases separated the two germline ends. Germline V gene data show CDR1 as MNHNS and CDR2 as SASEGT. The CDR3 totals 13 residues. CDR3 residues: CASSGLDQGGAFF. CDR3 sequence (DNA): TGTGCCAGCAGTGGGCTGGATCAGGGTGGAGCTTTCTTT.

The sample holds many counts of this clonotype. The chain recombines TRBV12-3 or TRBV12-4 with TRBJ1-1; D not resolved. Trimming stripped 1 base from V and 0 bases from J, with 6 bases between. The CDR3 has 14 residues. The DNA for the CDR3 is TGTGCCAGCAGTTTAGGACACTTGAACACTGAAGCTTTCTTT. This translates into CASSLGHLNTEAFF.

This clonotype was detected only a few times. This chain uses TRBV3-1 with TRBJ1-1, with D perhaps TRBD1 (6 bases). V shed 7 bases and J shed 6 bases, with 15 bases lying between them. This CDR3 spans 13 amino acids. Germline V gene data show CDR1 as LGHDT and CDR2 as YNNKEL (reference sequence). The CDR3 region is CASTTGSKPEAFF. In DNA form, the CDR3 reads TGTGCCAGCACCACAGGGAGTAAGCCTGAAGCTTTCTTT.

This chain links TRBV5-1 with TRBJ2-2, with TRBD1 as a possible D gene (5 bases). The CDR3 length is 15 residues. The V and J ends lost 4 bases and 1 base respectively, with 11 bases between them. CDR1 is SGHRS and CDR2 is YFSETQ in the germline V gene. CDR3 DNA: TGCGCCAGCAGCAGCCAGGGTAGGAACACCGGGGAGCTGTTTTTT. As protein: CASSSQGRNTGELFF. Drawing the rest from reference TRBV5-1 and TRBJ2-2, the complete variable domain is KAGVTQTPRYLIKTRGQQVTLSCSPISGHRSVSWYQQTPGQGLQFLFEYFSETQRNKGNFPGRFSGRQFSNSRSEMNVSTLELGDSALYLCASSSQGRNTGELFFGEGSRLTVL.

This clonotype was recorded at least ten times. The rearrangement links TRBV5-1 to TRBJ1-1; D is ambiguous. The CDR3 length is 12 residues. Germline values: CDR1 SGHRS, CDR2 YFSETQ. V shed 0 bases and J shed 7 bases, with 7 bases lying between them. For the CDR3, the DNA is TGCGCCAGCAGCTTGGGTGGAGATGAAGCTTTCTTT. It codes for CASSLGGDEAFF.

A note on this clonotype: One base away lies a much larger clone, so this may be a sequencing read error. The genes are TRBV24-1 and TRBJ2-1, with D hard to call. The germline V gene has CDR1 KGHDR and CDR2 SFDVKD. The CDR3 loop spans 16 amino acids. The CDR3 region has the DNA TGTGCCACCAGTGATTTTGGGAATGGCTTAGGCGATGAGCAGTCCTTC. Protein product: CATSDFGNGLGDEQSF.

This clonotype was detected a few times. J is TRBJ2-1 and V is TRBV11-2; D not certain. Germline V CDR1 and CDR2: SGHAT, FQNNGV. V lost 7 bases to trimming and J lost 4 bases, with 11 bases between them. This CDR3 has 13 amino acids. The DNA of the CDR3 is TGTGCCAGCACCCTCCGGAATTACAATGAGCAGTTCTTC. It codes for CASTLRNYNEQFF.

This clonotype was detected only a few times. The rearrangement uses TRBV2 and TRBJ2-1; the D call may be TRBD1 or TRBD2 (5 bases each). The CDR3 length is 15 residues. Germline V gene lookup returns CDR1 SNHLY and CDR2 FYNNEI. V lost 3 bases and J 5 bases, leaving 14 bases between the germline ends. The CDR3 coding sequence is TGTGCCAGCAGTGATCCGCCAGGGACGCACAATGAGCAGTTCTTC. Protein sequence: CASSDPPGTHNEQFF.

This clonotype was picked up many times. J is TRBJ2-7 and V is TRBV20-1; 12 positions match TRBD2. After removal of 4 bases from V and 2 bases from J, the junction contained 6 bases not matched to a gene. Germline V gene lookup returns CDR1 DFQATT and CDR2 SNEGSKA (reference sequence). The CDR3 runs 15 residues. The CDR3 loop reads CSANRRLAGAYEQYF. As DNA, the CDR3 is TGCAGTGCTAACCGCCGACTAGCGGGGGCCTACGAGCAGTACTTC.

The J gene is TRBJ1-1, the V gene TRBV29-1; the D is unclear. Trimming removed 1 base from V and 1 base from J, with 10 bases in between. This CDR3 contains 14 residues. Germline V gene lookup returns CDR1 SQVTM and CDR2 ANQGSEA. CDR3: CSVEGWSSNTEAFF. In DNA form, the CDR3 reads TGCAGCGTTGAAGGATGGTCTTCGAACACTGAAGCTTTCTTT.

This clonotype was seen more than once but under ten times. J is TRBJ1-3 and V is TRBV20-1; D ambiguous. CDR1 and CDR2 (germline): DFQATT, SNEGSKA (reference sequence). The CDR3 contains 13 residues. Trimming cost V 3 bases and J 0 bases, with 6 bases left between them. CDR3 loop: CSASIGSGNTIYF. The CDR3 DNA follows: TGCAGTGCTAGTATCGGCTCTGGAAACACCATATATTTT.

J is TRBJ2-7 and V is TRBV11-2; D is unclear. The CDR3 runs to 15 residues. CDR1 SGHAT and CDR2 FQNNGV come from the germline V gene. The V end was cut by 1 base, the J end by 1 base, with 11 bases between. The CDR3 reads CASSLAALSSYEQYF. The CDR3 DNA is TGTGCCAGCAGCTTAGCCGCCCTTAGTTCCTACGAGCAGTACTTC.

This clonotype was seen many times. This sequence joins TRBV20-1 and TRBJ2-7, with TRBD2 identical over 8 bases. V shed 1 base and J 0 bases; nucleotides not matched to a gene: 2. The CDR3 spans 14 residues. Per the germline V gene, CDR1 is DFQATT and CDR2 is SNEGSKA (reference sequence). The CDR3 sequence is CSARGSGSSYEQYF. The CDR3 DNA follows: TGCAGTGCTAGAGGGAGCGGGAGCTCCTACGAGCAGTACTTC.

Comments on this clonotype: A much larger clone lies one base from this, so it may be a read error. The V and J genes are TRBV5-1 and TRBJ2-1, with 9 bases matching TRBD2. CDR3 size: 14 residues. CDR1 is SGHRS and CDR2 is YFSETQ in the germline V gene. The CDR3: CASSPAGGTYEPFF. As DNA, the CDR3 is TGCGCCAGCAGCCCAGCGGGAGGAACGTATGAGCCGTTCTTC.

Concerning this clonotype itself: Since a much larger clone is just one base distant, this may be a read error. The CDR3 DNA reads TGCAGCGTGGAGGGGGGGGTGAATGAAAAACTGTTATTT. Translation gives CSVEGGVNEKLLF. The rearrangement links TRBV29-1 to TRBJ1-4; tentatively, D is TRBD1 (6 bases). The CDR3 sequence is 13 residues long. From germline, CDR1 is SQVTM and CDR2 ANQGSEA.

Many counts were recorded for this clonotype. V and J are TRBV5-1 and TRBJ2-1; no clear D gene. V shed 1 base and J shed 6 bases, with 5 bases lying between them. The germline CDR1 and CDR2 sequences are SGHRS and YFSETQ. CDR3 size: 12 residues. CDR3 DNA sequence: TGCGCCAGCAGCTTGATGGGCAATGAGCAGTTCTTC. Protein sequence: CASSLMGNEQFF.

At least ten counts were recorded for this clonotype. The chain couples TRBV5-4 to TRBJ2-7; maybe TRBD1 (5 bases). CDR3 length: 15 amino acids. Germline V gene lookup returns CDR1 SGHNT and CDR2 YYREEE (reference sequence). The V and J ends lost 0 bases and 2 bases respectively, with 12 bases between them. The CDR3 loop reads CASSLGQGVPYEQYF. The CDR3 DNA sequence: TGTGCCAGCAGCTTGGGTCAGGGTGTTCCCTACGAGCAGTACTTC.

This clonotype was seen repeatedly, ten times or more. The chain combines TRBV5-1 with TRBJ1-4; D remains ambiguous. Trimming shortened V by 2 bases and J by 7 bases, and 12 bases separated the two germline ends. The CDR3 is made up of 14 amino acids. Germline loops: CDR1 SGHRS, CDR2 YFSETQ. CDR3 bases: TGCGCCAGCAGCTTTAAGGCCCGTGGTGAAAAACTGTTTTTT. Its protein is CASSFKARGEKLFF.

Ten or more counts support this clonotype. The V call is TRBV20-1, the J call TRBJ2-7; D might be TRBD1 or TRBD2, each matching 5 bases. This CDR3 is 12 amino acids long. V shed 3 bases and J shed 2 bases, with 8 bases lying between them. The germline gives CDR1 DFQATT, CDR2 SNEGSKA (reference sequence). CDR3 nucleotides: TGCAGTGCTAGTGAGGGGACCTACGAGCAGTACTTC. As protein: CSASEGTYEQYF.

This clonotype showed up many times. The rearrangement joins TRBV10-3 to TRBJ2-7; TRBD2 matches at 8 bases. Germline V gene lookup returns CDR1 ENHRY and CDR2 SYGVKD. Trimming cost V 5 bases and J 5 bases; bases outside gene matches: 11. The CDR3 contains 15 residues. The CDR3 coding sequence is TGTGCCATCAGTACATCTGGACTAGCCGTCCACGAGCAGTACTTC. This sequence encodes CAISTSGLAVHEQYF.

CDR3 sequence (DNA): TGTGCCAGCAGACTCGGCGGAAGAGCTAGGGAGACCCAGTACTTC. This gives the protein CASRLGGRARETQYF. The genes are TRBV12-3 or TRBV12-4 and TRBJ2-5; no clear D. The CDR3 is 15 amino acids. The V end was cut by 6 bases, the J end by 5 bases, with 19 bases between.

The chain has TRBV5-5 and TRBJ2-3, with 9 bases aligning to TRBD2. The CDR3 runs 16 residues. Losses at the gene ends were 2 bases for V and 1 base for J; bases not matched to a gene: 5. Germline lookup yields CDR1 SGHKS and CDR2 YYEKEE (reference sequence). CDR3 sequence: CASSFTAGGGTDTQYF. The CDR3, as DNA: TGTGCCAGCAGCTTTACGGCGGGAGGGGGCACAGATACGCAGTATTTT.

This clonotype has ten or more counts. The chain combines TRBV7-9 with TRBJ2-2; 7 nucleotides line up with TRBD1. The V segment lost 3 bases and the J segment 6 bases; nucleotides outside the gene matches: 4. Germline CDR1 reads SEHNR; CDR2 reads FQNEAQ (reference sequence). The CDR3 consists of 14 residues. CDR3 region: CASSFDRAAGELFF. CDR3 DNA sequence: TGTGCCAGCAGCTTCGACAGGGCGGCCGGGGAGCTGTTTTTT.

This clonotype showed up just a few times. V gene TRBV11-1 combines with J gene TRBJ2-7; 11 nucleotides agree with TRBD2. CDR1 is SGHAT, CDR2 FQDESV, per germline (reference sequence). Trimming cost V 4 bases and J 0 bases; bases outside gene matches: 17. The CDR3 contains 20 residues. CDR3: CASSSPGLAGGYTSSYEQYF. CDR3 bases: TGTGCCAGCAGCTCCCCGGGCCTAGCGGGAGGTTACACAAGCTCCTACGAGCAGTACTTC.

The rearrangement uses TRBV7-9 and TRBJ2-7, with 9 bases that match TRBD2. Germline trimming cut 5 bases from V and 0 bases from J; bases unmatched to any gene: 8. The CDR3 is 16 residues long. CDR1 SEHNR and CDR2 FQNEAQ come from the germline V gene (reference sequence). The chain's CDR3 is CASSLETSGPSYEQYF. The CDR3 DNA reads TGTGCCAGCAGCCTAGAGACTAGCGGTCCCTCCTACGAGCAGTACTTC.

The gene calls are TRBV5-1 and TRBJ2-1; 7 bases fit TRBD2. Germline CDR1 SGHRS, CDR2 YFSETQ. The CDR3 extends over 15 amino acids. The V segment lost 2 bases and the J segment 7 bases; nucleotides outside the gene matches: 9. Written as DNA, the CDR3 is TGCGCCAGCAGCTTCATCACGGGGGAGGGGAATGAGCAGTTCTTC. This translates into CASSFITGEGNEQFF.

In its sample, this clonotype was seen a few times. The chain employs TRBV20-1 and TRBJ2-3; D not certain. This CDR3 spans 13 amino acids. Deletions cut 3 bases from V and 4 bases from J, with 11 bases between. The germline V gene encodes CDR1 DFQATT and CDR2 SNEGSKA (reference sequence). CDR3 sequence: CSARPRSPDTQYF. The CDR3, as DNA: TGCAGTGCTAGGCCTCGGAGTCCAGATACGCAGTATTTT.